These 30 T cell receptor beta chains were all obtained from the same sample, sequenced in a study of identical twins. MiXCR, applied by TCRdb to the 5' RACE reads, yields one record per CDR3 protein. This table has 500,000 or so distinct CDR3 sequences, 14% appearing once. The same data also contributed to another study, on yellow fever vaccine responses in identical twins.

Sequenced sample: CD4+ T cells sorted from blood. All receptors derive from a young woman in good health.

V and J are TRBV7-2 and TRBJ2-1; 8 nucleotides line up with TRBD2. Germline-derived CDR1 and CDR2 are SGHTA and FQGNSA. This CDR3 is built from 12 residues. Losses at the gene ends were 1 base for V and 15 bases for J; bases not matched to a gene: 5. CDR3: CASSLVSGMAFF. The CDR3 DNA sequence: TGTGCCAGCAGCTTAGTTAGCGGGATGGCGTTCTTC. Looking up the rest from reference TRBV7-2 and TRBJ2-1 gives the full variable domain: GAGVSQSPSNKVTEKGKDVELRCDPISGHTALYWYRQSLGQGLEFLIYFQGNSAPDKSGLPSDRFSAERTGGSVSTLTIQRTQQEDSAVYLCASSLVSGMAFFGPGTRLTVL.

The chain employs TRBV19 and TRBJ2-2; either TRBD1 or TRBD2 may fit D (5 bases each). Per germline, CDR1 LNHDA and CDR2 SQIVND (reference sequence). V shed 9 bases and J shed 5 bases, with 13 bases lying between them. This CDR3 has 13 amino acids. The CDR3 loop reads CASSVWGTGELFF. As DNA, the CDR3 is TGTGCCAGCAGCGTGTGGGGGACCGGGGAGCTGTTTTTT.

This clonotype was counted many times. J is TRBJ2-3 and V is TRBV24-1; tentative D call: TRBD1 (6 bases). The germline V gene has CDR1 KGHDR and CDR2 SFDVKD. Trimming shortened V by 3 bases and J by 6 bases, and 15 bases separated the two germline ends. The CDR3 consists of 15 residues. The chain's CDR3 is CATSDPVGGLDTQYF. CDR3 nucleotides: TGTGCCACCAGTGATCCCGTAGGGGGTTTGGATACGCAGTATTTT.

Only a few counts were recorded for this clonotype. J is TRBJ1-4 and V is TRBV28, with D perhaps matching TRBD1 (5 bases). V lost 1 base to trimming and J lost 10 bases, with 13 bases between them. The CDR3 covers 14 residues. Germline CDR1 is MDHEN and CDR2 is SYDVKM. DNA of the CDR3: TGTGCCAGCAGTTTATCAGGGCCGGGGGGAAAACTGTTTTTT. This gives the protein CASSLSGPGGKLFF.

The chain combines TRBV20-1 with TRBJ2-7, with a possible D match to TRBD1 (6 bases). This CDR3 contains 14 residues. Germline values: CDR1 DFQATT, CDR2 SNEGSKA (reference sequence). The V end lost 4 bases, the J end lost 5 bases, and 18 bases lay between the germline ends. The CDR3: CSANRDILLHEQYF. The CDR3 DNA reads TGCAGTGCTAACCGGGACATTTTGCTACACGAGCAGTACTTC.

The chain combines TRBV12-3 or TRBV12-4 with TRBJ2-1; 9 bases match TRBD2. Unmatched junction bases numbered 5, after V lost 2 bases and J lost 0 bases. This CDR3 has 17 amino acids. The CDR3 here is CASSLRLAGTSYNEQFF. The CDR3 coding sequence is TGTGCCAGCAGTTTAAGGCTAGCGGGGACCTCCTACAATGAGCAGTTCTTC.

This clonotype was observed a few times. The genes are TRBV20-1 and TRBJ2-7, with 11 bases aligning to TRBD2. Trimming took 6 bases from V and 6 from J; bases not matched to a gene: 13. CDR1 is DFQATT and CDR2 is SNEGSKA in the germline V gene (reference sequence). The CDR3 sequence is 15 residues long. CDR3 bases: TGCAGTGCCCTCGGAACTAGCGGGAGATACCGCGAGCAGTACTTC. Amino acid sequence: CSALGTSGRYREQYF.

Ten or more counts support this clonotype. CDR3 coding DNA: TGCGCCAGCAGCCAAGATCTAGGGACTAGCGGGAGGGCGGGTGAGCAGTTCTTC. Protein sequence: CASSQDLGTSGRAGEQFF. The chain joins TRBV4-1 to TRBJ2-1, with 16 bases fitting TRBD2. The V segment lost 0 bases and the J segment 9 bases; nucleotides outside the gene matches: 8. Looked up from germline, CDR1 is MGHRA and CDR2 is YSYEKL. CDR3 length equals 18 residues.

V usage is TRBV6-1 and J usage is TRBJ2-7, with D maybe TRBD1 (6 bases). Germline assignment: CDR1 MNHNS and CDR2 SASEGT. The CDR3 is 14 residues long. V was shortened by 6 bases and J by 3 bases, with 15 bases between the two germline ends. The CDR3 protein is CASSRRQDIYEQYF. The CDR3 DNA is TGTGCCAGCAGCCGAAGACAGGATATCTACGAGCAGTACTTC.

This clonotype was seen ten or more times. This rearrangement joins TRBV12-3 or TRBV12-4 to TRBJ2-7; D perhaps matches TRBD1 (6 bases). This CDR3 comprises 14 residues. Trimming removed 3 bases from V and 2 bases from J, with 11 bases in between. CDR3 region: CASSFNRETYEQYF. DNA for the CDR3: TGTGCCAGCAGTTTTAACAGGGAAACCTACGAGCAGTACTTC.

This clonotype was observed many times. V gene TRBV20-1 combines with J gene TRBJ2-1; D remains unclear. The germline V gene encodes CDR1 DFQATT and CDR2 SNEGSKA (reference sequence). V shed 5 bases and J shed 6 bases, with 8 bases lying between them. The CDR3 loop spans 11 amino acids. The chain's CDR3 is CSASPRNEQFF. The DNA for the CDR3 is TGCAGTGCTTCACCGCGCAATGAGCAGTTCTTC.

This clonotype was counted ten times or more. This chain joins TRBV6-1 and TRBJ1-5; TRBD1 agrees at 7 bases. The CDR3 is 15 amino acids. The junction had 9 bases not matched to a gene; V was cut back by 6 bases and J by 4 bases. Germline-derived CDR1 and CDR2 are MNHNS and SASEGT. DNA of the CDR3: TGTGCCAGCAGCATAGGGGGCGCGGGTAATCAGCCCCAGCATTTT. It yields the protein CASSIGGAGNQPQHF.

Many counts were recorded for this clonotype. The V gene is TRBV5-1, the J gene TRBJ2-7; no reliable D call. Trimming stripped 0 bases from V and 2 bases from J, with 9 bases between. From germline, CDR1 is SGHRS and CDR2 YFSETQ. The CDR3 has 14 residues. CDR3 protein: CASSLGRPTYEQYF. Written as DNA, the CDR3 is TGCGCCAGCAGCTTGGGGCGGCCTACCTACGAGCAGTACTTC.

In this sample, this clonotype turned up a few times. V is TRBV11-2 and J is TRBJ2-3; 11 bases match TRBD2. CDR1 SGHAT and CDR2 FQNNGV come from the germline V gene. The CDR3 is made up of 19 amino acids. Trimming removed 5 bases from V and 0 bases from J; junction bases left unmatched: 13. CDR3 residues: CASSTRRLAGRTSTDTQYF. The DNA for the CDR3 is TGTGCCAGCAGCACAAGACGACTAGCGGGGAGGACTAGCACAGATACGCAGTATTTT.

The CDR3 is CASTPARQGIGSYEQYF. The CDR3 DNA is TGTGCCAGCACCCCCGCTCGACAGGGGATCGGCTCCTACGAGCAGTACTTC. V gene TRBV6-1 combines with J gene TRBJ2-7; 8 bases are shared with TRBD1. After removal of 7 bases from V and 0 bases from J, the junction contained 14 bases not matched to a gene. Per the germline V gene, CDR1 is MNHNS and CDR2 is SASEGT. The CDR3 is 17 amino acids.

The chain recombines TRBV6-5 with TRBJ1-1, with D possibly matching TRBD1 (5 bases). The CDR3 has 12 residues. Germline V CDR1 and CDR2: MNHEY, SVGAGI. Trimming removed 8 bases at V and 7 bases at J, with 14 bases between. CDR3 nucleotide sequence: TGTGCCAGCCCTATGGGGGTGGTTGAAGCTTTCTTT. As protein: CASPMGVVEAFF.

V is TRBV7-9 and J is TRBJ2-7; 7 nucleotides align to TRBD1. The CDR3 has 14 residues. V was pared by 4 bases and J by 4 bases, with 7 bases of the junction left unmatched. The germline V gene encodes CDR1 SEHNR and CDR2 FQNEAQ (reference sequence). The CDR3 DNA reads TGTGCCAGCAGCTCGACAGGGTCCAAATACGAGCAGTACTTC. This codes for CASSSTGSKYEQYF.

This clonotype was detected ten times or more. The chain uses TRBV6-5 and TRBJ2-7, with D possibly being TRBD1 (5 bases). V lost 0 bases, J lost 3 bases, and 12 bases lay in between. Germline assignment: CDR1 MNHEY and CDR2 SVGAGI. The CDR3 runs 15 residues. Here the CDR3 DNA reads TGTGCCAGCAGTTACTCGTATGCAGGGAACTACGAGCAGTACTTC. It specifies CASSYSYAGNYEQYF.

V and J are TRBV7-2 and TRBJ2-1; TRBD2 aligns across 8 bases. The CDR3 spans 16 residues. Trimming at V came to 2 bases and at J to 4 bases, leaving 7 bases not matched to a gene. CDR1 is SGHTA, CDR2 FQGNSA, per germline. The chain's CDR3 is CASSLYGGVPYNEQFF. The CDR3, as DNA: TGTGCCAGCAGCTTATACGGGGGGGTCCCTTACAATGAGCAGTTCTTC.

The chain carries TRBV14 and TRBJ2-7, with D maybe TRBD2 (5 bases). The V gene lost 0 bases and the J gene lost 4 bases, with 7 bases spanning the gap. Germline V lookup: CDR1 SGHDN, CDR2 FVKESK. The CDR3 covers 13 residues. The CDR3 loop is CASSQDGVYEQYF. DNA for the CDR3: TGTGCCAGCAGCCAAGACGGGGTTTACGAGCAGTACTTC.

In its sample, this clonotype was seen many times. The chain has TRBV7-2 and TRBJ1-2; the D gene is possibly TRBD1 (6 bases). This CDR3 spans 12 amino acids. Trimming shortened V by 4 bases and J by 5 bases, and 8 bases separated the two germline ends. Germline V gene data show CDR1 as SGHTA and CDR2 as FQGNSA. The CDR3 loop is CASSSGQYGYTF. The CDR3 region has the DNA TGTGCCAGCAGCTCAGGACAGTATGGCTACACCTTC. The whole variable domain, filled in from reference TRBV7-2 and TRBJ1-2, reads GAGVSQSPSNKVTEKGKDVELRCDPISGHTALYWYRQSLGQGLEFLIYFQGNSAPDKSGLPSDRFSAERTGGSVSTLTIQRTQQEDSAVYLCASSSGQYGYTFGSGTRLTVV.

This clonotype was picked up many times. The V and J genes are TRBV3-1 and TRBJ1-5; 7 bases align to TRBD1. V lost 4 bases, J lost 6 bases, and 9 bases stayed unmatched. Germline V lookup: CDR1 LGHDT, CDR2 YNNKEL (reference sequence). The CDR3 has 15 amino acids. The chain's CDR3 is CASSPSGGFVQPQHF. CDR3 bases: TGTGCCAGCAGCCCCTCAGGGGGTTTTGTTCAGCCCCAGCATTTT. Full variable domain (missing parts from reference TRBV3-1 and TRBJ1-5): DTAVSQTPKYLVTQMGNDKSIKCEQNLGHDTMYWYKQDSKKFLKIMFSYNNKELIINETVPNRFSPKSPDKAHLNLHINSLELGDSAVYFCASSPSGGFVQPQHFGDGTRLSIL.

The V call is TRBV5-6, the J call TRBJ1-1; D gene uncertain. Germline V lookup: CDR1 SGHDT, CDR2 YYEEEE. The ends were cut back, 5 bases at V and 8 bases at J, with 10 bases in the middle. The CDR3 totals 11 residues. The CDR3 here is CASSRREEAFF. As DNA, the CDR3 is TGTGCCAGCAGTCGCCGTGAGGAAGCTTTCTTT.

V is TRBV18 and J is TRBJ1-6; D possibly corresponds to TRBD1 (5 bases). The V end lost 3 bases, the J end lost 8 bases, and 11 bases lay between the germline ends. CDR1 and CDR2 from the germline V gene are KGHSH and LQKENI. The CDR3 spans 14 residues. Here the CDR3 reads CASSPRDGYSPLHF. The CDR3 DNA reads as TGTGCCAGCTCACCGCGGGACGGATATTCACCCCTCCACTTT. Combining the CDR3 with reference TRBV18 and TRBJ1-6 gives the whole variable domain NAGVMQNPRHLVRRRGQEARLRCSPMKGHSHVYWYRQLPEEGLKFMVYLQKENIIDESGMPKERFSAEFPKEGPSILRIQQVVRGDSAAYFCASSPRDGYSPLHFGNGTRLTVT.

This clonotype was observed a handful of times. This chain uses TRBV7-2 with TRBJ2-1; 7 bases align to TRBD2. Germline V gene lookup returns CDR1 SGHTA and CDR2 FQGNSA. The CDR3 extends over 15 amino acids. With V trimmed by 0 bases and J by 5 bases, 4 bases remained unmatched. The CDR3 DNA reads TGTGCCAGCAGCTTAGCTAAACTAGCGAACAATGAGCAGTTCTTC. Its translation: CASSLAKLANNEQFF.

This clonotype was seen a few times. The chain uses TRBV27 and TRBJ1-2, with TRBD1 as a possible D gene (5 bases). The CDR3 length is 14 residues. From germline, CDR1 is MNHEY and CDR2 SMNVEV (reference sequence). Trimming cost V 6 bases and J 5 bases, with 16 bases left between them. CDR3 amino acids: CASRSRGWGYGYTF. In DNA form, the CDR3 reads TGTGCCAGCAGGTCCCGGGGCTGGGGATATGGCTACACCTTC.

The rearrangement links TRBV6-2 or TRBV6-3 to TRBJ2-3, with D perhaps being TRBD1 or TRBD2 (5 bases each). CDR3 length: 16 amino acids. Germline V gives CDR1 MNHEY, CDR2 SVGEGT. V was cut by 4 bases and J by 3 bases, with 17 bases left in between. The CDR3 region is CASSSGPRRGTDTQYF. The CDR3 DNA follows: TGTGCCAGCAGTTCGGGACCCCGGAGAGGGACAGATACGCAGTATTTT.

This chain joins TRBV27 and TRBJ2-3; D is ambiguous. The CDR3 is 15 residues long. CDR1 and CDR2 (germline): MNHEY, SMNVEV (reference sequence). The V gene lost 3 bases and the J gene lost 0 bases, with 10 bases spanning the gap. CDR3 sequence reads: CASSLFALSTDTQYF. DNA for the CDR3: TGTGCCAGCAGTTTGTTTGCGCTGAGCACAGATACGCAGTATTTT.

J is TRBJ2-5 and V is TRBV11-1, with D perhaps TRBD2 (6 bases). This CDR3 spans 13 amino acids. Germline lookup yields CDR1 SGHAT and CDR2 FQDESV (reference sequence). V lost 3 bases to trimming and J lost 4 bases, with 9 bases between them. This CDR3 is CASSFRGIETQYF. In DNA form, the CDR3 reads TGTGCCAGCAGCTTCCGGGGGATAGAGACCCAGTACTTC. Based on the CDR3 plus reference TRBV11-1 and TRBJ2-5, the full variable domain is EAEVAQSPRYKITEKSQAVAFWCDPISGHATLYWYRQILGQGPELLVQFQDESVVDDSQLPKDRFSAERLKGVDSTLKIQPAELGDSAMYLCASSFRGIETQYFGPGTRLLVL.

The J gene is TRBJ2-7, the V gene TRBV18; D is unclear. Trimming took 2 bases from V and 0 from J, leaving 11 bases between them. The germline V gene has CDR1 KGHSH and CDR2 LQKENI. This CDR3 spans 15 amino acids. The CDR3 DNA sequence: TGTGCCAGCTCACCAGGTAAAAGCTCCTCCTACGAGCAGTACTTC. It yields the protein CASSPGKSSSYEQYF.